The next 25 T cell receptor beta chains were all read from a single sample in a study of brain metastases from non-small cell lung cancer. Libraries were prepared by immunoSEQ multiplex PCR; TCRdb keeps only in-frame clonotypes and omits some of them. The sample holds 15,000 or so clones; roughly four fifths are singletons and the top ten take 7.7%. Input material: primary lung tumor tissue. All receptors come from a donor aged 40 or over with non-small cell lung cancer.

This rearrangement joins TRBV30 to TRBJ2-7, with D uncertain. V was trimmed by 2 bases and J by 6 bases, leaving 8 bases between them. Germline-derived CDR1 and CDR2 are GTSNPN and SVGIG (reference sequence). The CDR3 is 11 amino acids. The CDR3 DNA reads TGTGCCTGGAGTTCTGGGTTCGAGCAGTACGTC. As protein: CAWSSGFEQYV.

The CDR3 sequence: CASSLLAKIHEQYF. The CDR3 DNA reads TGTGCCAGCAGTTTATTAGCCAAAATCCACGAGCAGTACTTC. The V call is TRBV27, the J call TRBJ2-7; no reliable D call. The CDR3 sequence is 14 residues long. The germline V gene encodes CDR1 MNHEY and CDR2 SMNVEV (reference sequence). Between the trimmed V and J ends, which lost 1 base and 5 bases, there was a span of 12 bases.

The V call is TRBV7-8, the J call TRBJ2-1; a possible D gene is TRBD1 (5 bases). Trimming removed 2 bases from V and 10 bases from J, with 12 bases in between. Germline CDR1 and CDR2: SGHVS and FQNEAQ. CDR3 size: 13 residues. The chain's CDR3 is CASSLHRLGEQFF. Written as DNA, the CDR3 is TGTGCCAGCAGCTTACACAGGTTGGGGGAGCAGTTCTTC. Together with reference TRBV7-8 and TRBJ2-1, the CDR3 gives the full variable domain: GAGVSQSPRYKVAKRGQDVALRCDPISGHVSLFWYQQALGQGPEFLTYFQNEAQLDKSGLPSDRFFAERPEGSVSTLKIQRTQQEDSAVYLCASSLHRLGEQFFGPGTRLTVL.

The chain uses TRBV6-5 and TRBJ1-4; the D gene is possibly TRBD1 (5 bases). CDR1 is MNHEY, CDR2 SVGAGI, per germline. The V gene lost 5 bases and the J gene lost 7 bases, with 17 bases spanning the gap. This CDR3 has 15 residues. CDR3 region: CASSPPGTGGEKLFF. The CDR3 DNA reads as TGTGCCAGCAGTCCCCCTGGGACCGGAGGTGAAAAACTGTTTTTT.

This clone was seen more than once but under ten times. CDR3 protein: CATSDRQGLGYTF. CDR3 nucleotide sequence: TGTGCCACCAGTGATAGACAGGGTCTTGGCTACACCTTC. J is TRBJ1-2 and V is TRBV24-1, with 7 bases that match TRBD1. The V segment lost 3 bases and the J segment 7 bases; nucleotides outside the gene matches: 4. The CDR3 is made up of 13 amino acids. Germline V gene lookup returns CDR1 KGHDR and CDR2 SFDVKD.

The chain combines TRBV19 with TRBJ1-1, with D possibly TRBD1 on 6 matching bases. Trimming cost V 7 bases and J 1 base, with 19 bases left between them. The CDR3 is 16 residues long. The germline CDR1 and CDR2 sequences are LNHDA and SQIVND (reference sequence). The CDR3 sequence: CASTPNREGGNTEAFF. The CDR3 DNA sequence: TGTGCCAGTACCCCGAACAGGGAGGGGGGGAACACTGAAGCTTTCTTT.

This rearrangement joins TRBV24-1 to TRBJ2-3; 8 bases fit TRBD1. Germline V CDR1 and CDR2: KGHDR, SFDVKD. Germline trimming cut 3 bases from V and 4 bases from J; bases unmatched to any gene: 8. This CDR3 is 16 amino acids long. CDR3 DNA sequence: TGTGCCACCAGTGATGAAACAGGGGGTGGACCAGATACGCAGTATTTT. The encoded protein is CATSDETGGGPDTQYF.

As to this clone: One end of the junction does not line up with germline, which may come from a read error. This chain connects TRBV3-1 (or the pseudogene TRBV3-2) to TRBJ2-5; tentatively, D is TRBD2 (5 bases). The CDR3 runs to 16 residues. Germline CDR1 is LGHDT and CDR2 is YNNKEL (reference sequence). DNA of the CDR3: TGTACCAGCAGCCAAGTTAGGCTAGCCCAGCAAGAGACCCAGTACTTC. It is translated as CTSSQVRLAQQETQYF.

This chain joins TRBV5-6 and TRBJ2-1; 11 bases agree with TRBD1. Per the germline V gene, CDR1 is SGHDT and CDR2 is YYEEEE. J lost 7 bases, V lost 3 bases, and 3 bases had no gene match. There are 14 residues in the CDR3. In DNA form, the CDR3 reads TGTGCCAGCAGCTATGGACAGGGGGCGAATGAGCAGTTCTTC. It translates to CASSYGQGANEQFF.

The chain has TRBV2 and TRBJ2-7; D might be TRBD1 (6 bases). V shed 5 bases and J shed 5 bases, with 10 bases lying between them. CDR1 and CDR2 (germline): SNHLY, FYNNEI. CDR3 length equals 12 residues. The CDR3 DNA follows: TGTGCCAGCAGTTTAACAGGGAACGAGCAGTACTTC. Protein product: CASSLTGNEQYF. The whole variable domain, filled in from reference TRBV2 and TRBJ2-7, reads EPEVTQTPSHQVTQMGQEVILRCVPISNHLYFYWYRQILGQKVEFLVSFYNNEISEKSEIFDDQFSVERPDGSNFTLKIRSTKLEDSAMYFCASSLTGNEQYFGPGTRLTVT.

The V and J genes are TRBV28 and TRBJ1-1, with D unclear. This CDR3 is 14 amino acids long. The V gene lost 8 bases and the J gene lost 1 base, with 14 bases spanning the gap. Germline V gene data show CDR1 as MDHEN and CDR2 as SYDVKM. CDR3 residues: CASGILIGNTEAFF. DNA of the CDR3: TGTGCCAGCGGTATCCTGATAGGGAACACTGAAGCTTTCTTT. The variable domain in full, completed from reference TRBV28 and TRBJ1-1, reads DVKVTQSSRYLVKRTGEKVFLECVQDMDHENMFWYRQDPGLGLRLIYFSYDVKMKEKGDIPEGYSVSREKKERFSLILESASTNQTSMYLCASGILIGNTEAFFGQGTRLTVV.

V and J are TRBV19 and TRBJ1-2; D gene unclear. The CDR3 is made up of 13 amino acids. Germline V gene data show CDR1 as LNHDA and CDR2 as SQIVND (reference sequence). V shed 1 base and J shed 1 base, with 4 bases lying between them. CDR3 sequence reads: CASSIADNYGYTF. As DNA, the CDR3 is TGTGCCAGTAGTATAGCTGATAACTATGGCTACACCTTC.

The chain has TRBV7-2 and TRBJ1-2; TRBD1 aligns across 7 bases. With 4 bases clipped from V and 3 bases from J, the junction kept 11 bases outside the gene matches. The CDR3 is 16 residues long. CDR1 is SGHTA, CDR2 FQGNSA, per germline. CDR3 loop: CASSSSQGGIYYGYTF. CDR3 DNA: TGTGCCAGCAGCTCATCTCAGGGGGGAATATACTATGGCTACACCTTC.

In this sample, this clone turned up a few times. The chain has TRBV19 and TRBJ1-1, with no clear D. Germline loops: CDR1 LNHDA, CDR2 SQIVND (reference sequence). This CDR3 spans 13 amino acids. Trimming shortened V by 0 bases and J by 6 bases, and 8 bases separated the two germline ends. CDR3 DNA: TGTGCCAGTAGTATAGATCTATTTGCTGAAGCTTTCTTT. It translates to CASSIDLFAEAFF.

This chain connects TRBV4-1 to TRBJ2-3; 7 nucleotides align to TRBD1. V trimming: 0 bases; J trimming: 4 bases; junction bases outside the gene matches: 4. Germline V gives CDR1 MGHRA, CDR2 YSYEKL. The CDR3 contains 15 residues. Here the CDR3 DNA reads TGCGCCAGCAGCCAAGAAGACAGGGTGGCAGATACGCAGTATTTT. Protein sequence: CASSQEDRVADTQYF.

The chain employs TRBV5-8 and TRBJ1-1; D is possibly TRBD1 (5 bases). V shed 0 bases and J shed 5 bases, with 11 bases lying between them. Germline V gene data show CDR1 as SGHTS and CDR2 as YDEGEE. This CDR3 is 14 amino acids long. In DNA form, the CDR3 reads TGTGCCAGCAGCTTGGTGGCAGGGAGGACTGAAGCTTTCTTT. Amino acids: CASSLVAGRTEAFF.

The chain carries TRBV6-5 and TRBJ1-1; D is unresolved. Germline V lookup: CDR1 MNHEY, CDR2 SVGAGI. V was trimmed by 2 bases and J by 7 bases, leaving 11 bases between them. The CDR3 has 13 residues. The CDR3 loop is CASSYGIGGEAFF. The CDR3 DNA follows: TGTGCCAGCAGTTACGGAATCGGAGGTGAAGCTTTCTTT.

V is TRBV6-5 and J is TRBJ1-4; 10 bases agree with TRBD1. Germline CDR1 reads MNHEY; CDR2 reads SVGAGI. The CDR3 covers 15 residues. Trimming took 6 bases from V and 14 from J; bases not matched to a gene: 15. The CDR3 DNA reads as TGTGCCAGCAGGCCTCCGGGACAGGGGAAGGGAGGGCTGTTTTTT. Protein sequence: CASRPPGQGKGGLFF.

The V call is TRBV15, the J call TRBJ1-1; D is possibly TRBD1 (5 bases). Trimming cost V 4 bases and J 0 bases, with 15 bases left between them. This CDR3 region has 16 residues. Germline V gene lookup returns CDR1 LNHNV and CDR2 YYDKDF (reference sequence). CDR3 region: CATSIIRGTVNTEAFF. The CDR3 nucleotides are TGTGCCACCAGCATAATTCGCGGGACGGTGAACACTGAAGCTTTCTTT. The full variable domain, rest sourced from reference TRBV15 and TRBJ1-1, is DAMVIQNPRYQVTQFGKPVTLSCSQTLNHNVMYWYQQKSSQAPKLLFHYYDKDFNNEADTPDNFQSRRPNTSFCFLDIRSPGLGDTAMYLCATSIIRGTVNTEAFFGQGTRLTVV.

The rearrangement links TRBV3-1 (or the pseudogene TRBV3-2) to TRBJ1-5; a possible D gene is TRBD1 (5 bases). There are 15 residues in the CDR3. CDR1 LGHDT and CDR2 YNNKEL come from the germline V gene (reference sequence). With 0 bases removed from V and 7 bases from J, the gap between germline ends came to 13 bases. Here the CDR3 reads CASSQDHGGRQPQHF. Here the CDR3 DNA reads TGTGCCAGCAGCCAAGATCATGGGGGGAGACAGCCCCAGCATTTT.

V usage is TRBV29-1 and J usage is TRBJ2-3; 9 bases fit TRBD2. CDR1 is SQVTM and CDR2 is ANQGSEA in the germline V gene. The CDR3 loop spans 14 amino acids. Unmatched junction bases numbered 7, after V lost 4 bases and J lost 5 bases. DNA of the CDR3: TGCAGCGTTGTAGGCGGGGGGGCCGTAGATACGCAGTATTTT. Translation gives CSVVGGGAVDTQYF.

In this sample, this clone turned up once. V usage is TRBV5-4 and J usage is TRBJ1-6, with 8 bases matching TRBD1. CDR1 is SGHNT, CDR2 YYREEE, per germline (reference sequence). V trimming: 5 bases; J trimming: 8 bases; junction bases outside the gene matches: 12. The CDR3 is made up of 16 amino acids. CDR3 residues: CASSRIGGQGDSPLHF. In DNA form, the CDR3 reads TGTGCCAGCAGTCGCATCGGAGGACAGGGAGATTCACCCCTCCACTTT.

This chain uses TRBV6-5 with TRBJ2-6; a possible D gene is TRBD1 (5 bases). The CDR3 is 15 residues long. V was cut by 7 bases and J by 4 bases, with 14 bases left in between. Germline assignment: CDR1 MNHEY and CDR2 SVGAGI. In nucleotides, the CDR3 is TGTGCCAGCATACCCCAGGGAACCGGGGCCAACGTCCTGACTTTC. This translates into CASIPQGTGANVLTF.

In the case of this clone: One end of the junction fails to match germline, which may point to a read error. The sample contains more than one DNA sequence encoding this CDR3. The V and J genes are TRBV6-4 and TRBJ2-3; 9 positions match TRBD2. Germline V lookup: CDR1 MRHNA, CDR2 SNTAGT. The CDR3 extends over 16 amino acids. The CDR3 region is CASSPGLAGSGDTQYF. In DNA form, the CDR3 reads TGTGCCAGCAGCCCCGGGCTAGCGGGGAGCGGAGATACACAGTATTTT.

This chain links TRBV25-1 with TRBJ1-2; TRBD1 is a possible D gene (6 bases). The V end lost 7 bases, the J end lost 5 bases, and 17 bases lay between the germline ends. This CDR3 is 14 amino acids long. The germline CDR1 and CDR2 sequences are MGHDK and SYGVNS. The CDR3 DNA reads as TGTGCCAGCAATGATTGGACAGCTCCTTATGGCTACACCTTC. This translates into CASNDWTAPYGYTF.